In this sample, the clone carrying this T cell receptor (beta chain) turned up a few times. Its specificity is unknown. Specified time point: newly diagnosed GD, antithyroid drugs for less than 3 months. Generation of the TCR library employed RNA extracted from PBMCs. The sample is drawn from a study of regulatory T cells in long-lasting Graves disease. Study-level points and caveats: Compared with new cases, persistent Graves' patients showed reduced TCR diversity.

According to the study, TCR beta libraries were built with iRepertoire HTBI primers and CDR3-region Arm-PCR. Each CDR3 protein is one row after TCRdb ran MiXCR on the multiplex PCR reads. The sample lists 370,000 or so distinct CDR3 sequences; around 15% were seen once. These data were also reused for a study on T cells in Graves' hyperthyroidism and ophthalmopathy. That publication notes: The model's output predicted ophthalmopathy at a median of 6.5 months prior to onset.

The source material was peripheral blood mononuclear cells (PBMCs), sampled at new diagnosis, from a patient treated with antithyroid drugs. The receptor was isolated from a woman aged 18-29 years with Graves disease.

CDR3 nucleotides: TGCGCCAGCAGGCCGGAGGCGGGGGCGGCCAAAAACATTCAGTACTTC. As protein: CASRPEAGAAKNIQYF. The rearrangement joins TRBV4-1 to TRBJ2-4; TRBD2 is a possible D gene (7 bases). Germline CDR1 reads MGHRA; CDR2 reads YSYEKL. The CDR3 loop spans 16 amino acids. V lost 6 bases and J 1 base, leaving 16 bases between the germline ends.